This entry lists 27 T cell receptor beta chains sequenced from one sample in a study of blood T cell repertoires in COVID-19. TCRdb's copy holds only in-frame clones and misses some; the assay was immunoSEQ multiplex PCR. The sample carries 65,000 to 70,000 clones, approximately 95% recorded once. Sequences were obtained from peripheral blood. The receptors come from a man in his 70s with active COVID-19.

The rearrangement joins TRBV19 to TRBJ2-7; 7 bases agree with TRBD1. This CDR3 has 14 residues. Trimming took 5 bases from V and 3 from J; bases not matched to a gene: 7. Germline CDR1 and CDR2: LNHDA and SQIVND (reference sequence). CDR3 DNA sequence: TGTGCCAGTAGTGGCTTTACAGGGGTCTACGAGCAGTACTTC. Its protein is CASSGFTGVYEQYF.

A word on this clone: One end of the junction fails to match germline, which may point to a read error. CDR3 nucleotides: TGTGCCAGCACCTTAGGTTCCAGGGGGCCCTGTTATTCACCCCTCCACTTT. This sequence encodes CASTLGSRGPCYSPLHF. The V and J genes are TRBV7-3 and TRBJ1-6; 8 bases align to TRBD1. Germline V CDR1 and CDR2: SGHTA, FQGTGA. This CDR3 region has 17 residues.

The chain has TRBV5-4 and TRBJ2-1; TRBD2 is a possible D gene (6 bases). V gave up 1 base and J gave up 3 bases, with 8 bases separating them. CDR3 length equals 14 residues. Germline loops: CDR1 SGHNT, CDR2 YYREEE (reference sequence). The CDR3 coding sequence is TGTGCCAGCAGCTTGCCTAGCGTCTACAATGAGCAGTTCTTC. Translation gives CASSLPSVYNEQFF.

This chain joins TRBV5-1 and TRBJ1-2; weak D call: TRBD1 (5 bases). V was clipped by 0 bases and J by 7 bases, with 10 bases between them. The CDR3 covers 13 residues. Germline CDR1 and CDR2: SGHRS and YFSETQ. The DNA for the CDR3 is TGCGCCAGCAGCTTGGGGTCAGGGTTTGGCTACACCTTC. The encoded protein is CASSLGSGFGYTF.

J is TRBJ2-1 and V is TRBV6-1, with D possibly matching TRBD2 (7 bases). V gave up 2 bases and J gave up 11 bases, with 13 bases separating them. CDR3 length: 13 residues. Germline CDR1 and CDR2: MNHNS and SASEGT. CDR3 nucleotides: TGTGCCAGCAGTGAATCACGGGGGGCTAAGCAGTTCTTC. Residues: CASSESRGAKQFF.

The chain links TRBV10-1 to TRBJ1-3, with D unclear. The V end was cut by 9 bases, the J end by 3 bases, with 15 bases between. This CDR3 is 14 amino acids long. Germline CDR1 WNHNN, CDR2 SYGVQD (reference sequence). The CDR3 sequence is CASTLLNGGNTIYF. CDR3 nucleotides: TGCGCCAGTACTCTTCTAAATGGTGGAAACACCATATATTTT.

The chain couples TRBV27 to TRBJ1-1; perhaps TRBD1 as D (6 bases). Trimming took 0 bases from V and 5 from J, leaving 19 bases between them. There are 17 residues in the CDR3. CDR1 is MNHEY, CDR2 SMNVEV, per germline (reference sequence). The CDR3: CASSLSLRDNRGTEAFF. The CDR3, as DNA: TGTGCCAGCAGTTTATCTCTCCGGGACAACCGGGGTACTGAAGCTTTCTTT.

The chain combines TRBV4-3 with TRBJ1-4, with D unresolved. The V end was cut by 3 bases, the J end by 6 bases, with 14 bases between. Germline V CDR1 and CDR2: LGHNA, YSLEER. The CDR3 runs 15 residues. The CDR3: CASSQRGAHDEKLFF. For the CDR3, the DNA is TGCGCCAGCAGCCAGAGAGGTGCCCATGATGAAAAACTGTTTTTT.

This chain uses TRBV18 with TRBJ2-5, with D possibly TRBD1 on 6 matching bases. Germline CDR1 KGHSH, CDR2 LQKENI. Trimming took off 2 bases at V and 0 bases at J, with 10 bases between the two ends. The CDR3 contains 15 residues. The CDR3 protein is CASSPKGVNQETQYF. The CDR3 DNA is TGTGCCAGCTCACCAAAGGGGGTTAACCAAGAGACCCAGTACTTC.

This chain joins TRBV5-1 and TRBJ2-2; no clear D. This CDR3 contains 14 residues. Germline CDR1 reads SGHRS; CDR2 reads YFSETQ. V lost 4 bases and J lost 7, with 14 bases in between. The CDR3 DNA sequence: TGCGCCAGCAGCCCCGGTATGCAAAGCGGGGAGCTGTTTTTT. As protein: CASSPGMQSGELFF.

The chain couples TRBV4-3 to TRBJ1-2, with a tentative D call TRBD1 (5 bases). This CDR3 is 16 amino acids long. Germline loops: CDR1 LGHNA, CDR2 YSLEER. V lost 1 base to trimming and J lost 5 bases, with 17 bases between them. The CDR3 region is CASSQVAGGDYYGYTF. In DNA form, the CDR3 reads TGCGCCAGCAGCCAAGTTGCGGGGGGTGACTATTATGGCTACACCTTC.

V gene TRBV5-6 combines with J gene TRBJ1-2; 7 bases map to TRBD1. Per the germline V gene, CDR1 is SGHDT and CDR2 is YYEEEE. The CDR3 spans 14 residues. V was pared by 2 bases and J by 8 bases, with 9 bases of the junction left unmatched. The CDR3 DNA reads TGTGCCAGCAGCTTTAATACAGGGGCTGGAGGCTACACCTTC. As protein: CASSFNTGAGGYTF.

The chain recombines TRBV3-1 (or the pseudogene TRBV3-2) with TRBJ2-2; TRBD2 matches 13 bases. Germline lookup yields CDR1 LGHDT and CDR2 YNNKEL (reference sequence). The CDR3 sequence is 16 residues long. The J segment lost 1 base and the V segment lost 5 bases, leaving 1 base of the junction unmatched. The CDR3 sequence is CASSRTSGGNTGELFF. The CDR3 bases are TGTGCCAGCAGCAGGACTAGCGGGGGGAACACCGGGGAGCTGTTTTTT.

The V and J genes are TRBV5-4 and TRBJ2-2; 7 nucleotides agree with TRBD1. Trimming cost V 4 bases and J 4 bases; bases outside gene matches: 1. Per the germline V gene, CDR1 is SGHNT and CDR2 is YYREEE (reference sequence). This CDR3 contains 13 residues. In DNA, the CDR3 is TGTGCCAGCAGCCGACAGGGCACCGGGGAGCTGTTTTTT. It is translated as CASSRQGTGELFF.

The V gene is TRBV6-1, the J gene TRBJ1-2; D uncertain. The length of the CDR3 is 13 residues. The V end was cut by 1 base, the J end by 8 bases, with 11 bases between. Germline CDR1 is MNHNS and CDR2 is SASEGT. This chain's CDR3 is CASSEGPGLGYTF. CDR3 coding DNA: TGTGCCAGCAGTGAAGGACCGGGTCTGGGCTACACCTTC.

This clone showed up just a few times. This sequence joins TRBV2 and TRBJ2-5, with 11 bases matching TRBD2. This CDR3 region has 14 residues. The V and J ends lost 5 bases and 13 bases, in that order; junction bases with no gene match: 12. Germline values: CDR1 SNHLY, CDR2 FYNNEI. The CDR3 nucleotides are TGTGCCAGCAGTCCACCTAGCGGGGGGCCTGAATTGTACTTC. Translated: CASSPPSGGPELYF. Filled out from reference TRBV2 and TRBJ2-5, the complete variable domain reads EPEVTQTPSHQVTQMGQEVILRCVPISNHLYFYWYRQILGQKVEFLVSFYNNEISEKSEIFDDQFSVERPDGSNFTLKIRSTKLEDSAMYFCASSPPSGGPELYFGPGTRLLVL.

The DNA of the CDR3 is TGTGCCAGTAGGTTGCAGGGGGGCTACACCTTC. Protein sequence: CASRLQGGYTF. V gene TRBV19 combines with J gene TRBJ1-2, with D possibly matching TRBD1 (6 bases). Germline V gives CDR1 LNHDA, CDR2 SQIVND (reference sequence). This CDR3 comprises 11 residues. The V end lost 6 bases, the J end lost 8 bases, and 10 bases lay between the germline ends.

The chain combines TRBV29-1 with TRBJ2-7; 8 bases are shared with TRBD1. The V gene's germline CDR1 is SQVTM and CDR2 ANQGSEA. Trimming took 7 bases from V and 2 from J; bases not matched to a gene: 7. CDR3 size: 13 residues. The chain's CDR3 is CSGGQGETYEQYF. Here the CDR3 DNA reads TGCAGCGGTGGACAGGGAGAAACCTACGAGCAGTACTTC.

This clone was found once. CDR3 residues: CASSLVVVAGGQDTQYF. CDR3 bases: TGTGCCAGCAGCTTAGTAGTAGTGGCGGGGGGGCAGGATACGCAGTATTTT. V gene TRBV7-2 combines with J gene TRBJ2-3; TRBD2 aligns across 9 bases. V was clipped by 1 base and J by 6 bases; unmatched bases: 11. CDR1 is SGHTA, CDR2 FQGNSA, per germline. The CDR3 spans 17 residues.

The genes are TRBV11-2 and TRBJ2-2, with 11 bases identical to TRBD2. V trimming: 5 bases; J trimming: 3 bases; junction bases outside the gene matches: 14. The CDR3 contains 19 residues. Germline V gene lookup returns CDR1 SGHAT and CDR2 FQNNGV. CDR3 in amino acids: CASSHRPGTSGTDTGELFF. In nucleotides, the CDR3 is TGTGCCAGCAGCCACCGACCGGGGACTAGCGGAACCGACACCGGGGAGCTGTTTTTT.

This clone occurred once. V usage is TRBV5-4 and J usage is TRBJ2-4; 7 bases align to TRBD2. The CDR3 has 16 residues. V trimming: 0 bases; J trimming: 1 base; junction bases outside the gene matches: 4. The V gene's germline CDR1 is SGHNT and CDR2 YYREEE (reference sequence). The CDR3 region has the DNA TGTGCCAGCAGCTTGGACGGGGGGTCGGCCAAAAACATTCAGTACTTC. This gives the protein CASSLDGGSAKNIQYF.

The CDR3 nucleotides read TGTGCCAGCAGCGTAGTGGCGGGACTCAGCACAGATACGCAGTATTTT. It translates to CASSVVAGLSTDTQYF. V and J are TRBV9 and TRBJ2-3; the D gene is possibly TRBD2 (6 bases). Trimming removed 0 bases at V and 0 bases at J, with 11 bases between. This CDR3 comprises 16 residues. Germline values: CDR1 SGDLS, CDR2 YYNGEE.

The V and J genes are TRBV29-1 and TRBJ2-5; D unclear. V lost 3 bases to trimming and J lost 5 bases, with 10 bases between them. CDR3 length equals 12 residues. Germline-derived CDR1 and CDR2 are SQVTM and ANQGSEA. CDR3 residues: CSVDVGRETQYF. CDR3 nucleotides: TGCAGCGTTGACGTCGGTCGGGAGACCCAGTACTTC.

The chain is built from TRBV6-1 and TRBJ2-1, with TRBD2 matching over 10 bases. This CDR3 region has 17 residues. Germline CDR1 and CDR2: MNHNS and SASEGT. J was trimmed by 6 bases and V by 2 bases; bases with no gene match: 10. The DNA for the CDR3 is TGTGCCAGCAGTGAAAAAGGAAGCGGGGGGGCGGGCAATGAGCAGTTCTTC. Its translation: CASSEKGSGGAGNEQFF.

The chain recombines TRBV7-9 with TRBJ1-2; TRBD1 matches at 7 bases. CDR3 length: 15 residues. J gave up 1 base and V 5 bases, and 7 bases lay outside the gene matches. CDR1 is SEHNR, CDR2 FQNEAQ, per germline (reference sequence). DNA of the CDR3: TGTGCCAGCAGCCGTCGGGACAGTGTTAACTATGGCTACACCTTC. Translating gives CASSRRDSVNYGYTF.

The J gene is TRBJ2-1, the V gene TRBV4-1; no firm D call. The CDR3 is made up of 15 amino acids. Germline-derived CDR1 and CDR2 are MGHRA and YSYEKL. Trimming pared 0 bases from V and 3 bases from J, leaving 9 bases between. The CDR3 loop is CASSQDPGIYNEQFF. The CDR3 DNA follows: TGCGCCAGCAGCCAAGATCCAGGTATCTACAATGAGCAGTTCTTC.

The chain recombines TRBV24-1 with TRBJ1-1, with D tentatively TRBD1 (5 bases). V shed 9 bases and J shed 7 bases, with 11 bases lying between them. The CDR3 consists of 11 residues. Germline V gives CDR1 KGHDR, CDR2 SFDVKD. DNA of the CDR3: TGTGCCACCTCACGGGGGGTTGAAGCTTTCTTT. Translated: CATSRGVEAFF.